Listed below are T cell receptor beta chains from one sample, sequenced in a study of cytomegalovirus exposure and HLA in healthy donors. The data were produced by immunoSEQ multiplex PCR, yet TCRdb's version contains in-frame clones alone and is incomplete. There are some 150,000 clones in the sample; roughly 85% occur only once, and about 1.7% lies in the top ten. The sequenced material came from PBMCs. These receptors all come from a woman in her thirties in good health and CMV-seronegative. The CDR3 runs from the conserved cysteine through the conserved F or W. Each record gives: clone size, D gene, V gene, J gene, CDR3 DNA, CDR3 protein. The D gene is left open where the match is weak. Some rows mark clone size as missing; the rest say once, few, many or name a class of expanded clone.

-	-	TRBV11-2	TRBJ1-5	TGTGCCAGCAGCCTGGGAGGATTGGACAATCAGCCCCAGCATTTT	CASSLGGLDNQPQHF
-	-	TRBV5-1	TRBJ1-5	TGCGCCAGCAGCTTGGAGCTGGGAGCGGGGCCCCAGCATTTT	CASSLELGAGPQHF
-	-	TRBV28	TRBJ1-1	TGTGCCAGCAGGGGGCAGTTGAACACTGAAGCTTTCTTT	CASRGQLNTEAFF
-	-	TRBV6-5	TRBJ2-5	TGTGCCAGCAGTGGACAACACCAAGAGACCCAGTACTTC	CASSGQHQETQYF
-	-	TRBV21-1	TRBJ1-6	TGTGCCAGCAGCACCCCAAATGGCGAAAGGGGCTCCTATAATTCACCCCTCCACTTT	CASSTPNGERGSYNSPLHF
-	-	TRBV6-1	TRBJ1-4	TGTGCCAGCTCCGGACACTCCACTAATGAAAAACTGTTTTTT	CASSGHSTNEKLFF
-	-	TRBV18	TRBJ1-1	TGTGCCAGCTCACCAGGTTCTATGAACACTGAAGCTTTCTTT	CASSPGSMNTEAFF
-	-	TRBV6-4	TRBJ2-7	TGTGCCAGCAGTGACTCGACGGATAGGGGCGGTAACCAGAAAGCCCCATCCAACGAGCAGTACTTC	CASSDSTDRGGNQKAPSNEQYF
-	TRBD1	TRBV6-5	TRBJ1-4	TGTGCCAGCAGTTACTCGGGGACAGCTATAAATGAAAAACTGTTTTTT	CASSYSGTAINEKLFF
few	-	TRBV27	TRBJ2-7	TGTGCCAGCAGTGGCACGGGGTGGGCCGAGCAGTACTTC	CASSGTGWAEQYF
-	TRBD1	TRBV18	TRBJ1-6	TGTGCCAGCTCACCCGCCAGGGGGAATTCACCCCTCCACTTT	CASSPARGNSPLHF
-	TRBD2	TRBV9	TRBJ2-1	TGTGCCAGCAGCGCTAGCGGGACCCGGTACAATGAGCAGTTCTTC	CASSASGTRYNEQFF
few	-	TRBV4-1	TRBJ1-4	TGCGCCAGCAGCCAAGGGGGCTTCGACGCTTCAACTAATGAAAAACTGTTTTTT	CASSQGGFDASTNEKLFF
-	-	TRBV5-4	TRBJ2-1	TGTGCCAGCAGCCGGGACATCGACATCAATGAGCAGTTCTTC	CASSRDIDINEQFF
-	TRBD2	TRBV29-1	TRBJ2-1	TGCAGCGTCCTACCCCGACTAGCGGGGGAGAATGAGCAGTTCTTC	CSVLPRLAGENEQFF
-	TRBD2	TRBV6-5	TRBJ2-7	TGTGCCAGCAGTTCGCCGGGACTAGCGGGGGGCTACGAGCAGTACTTC	CASSSPGLAGGYEQYF
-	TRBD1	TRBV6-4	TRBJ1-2	TGTGCCAGCAGTGCGGACAGGGGGGACCATGGCTACACCTTC	CASSADRGDHGYTF
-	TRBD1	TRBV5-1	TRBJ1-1	TGCGCCAGCAGCTTGAACAGGGGTACGGGGATGAACACTGAAGCTTTCTTT	CASSLNRGTGMNTEAFF
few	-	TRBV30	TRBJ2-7	TGTGCCTGGGGCGGGACCTCCTACGAGCAGTACTTC	CAWGGTSYEQYF
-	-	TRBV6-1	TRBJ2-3	TGTGCCAGCTCAGGGGTTTACACAGATACGCAGTATTTT	CASSGVYTDTQYF
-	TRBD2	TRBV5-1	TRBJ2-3	TGCGCCAGCAGCTTCGGTAGCGGGGGGTCTGGCACAGATACGCAGTATTTT	CASSFGSGGSGTDTQYF
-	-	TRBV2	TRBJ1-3	TGTGCCAGCAGAAACCAGGGTTACTCTGGAAACACCATATATTTT	CASRNQGYSGNTIYF
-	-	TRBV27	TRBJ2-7	TGTGCCAGCAGCCCGGGTTACGGGTACGAGCAGTACTTC	CASSPGYGYEQYF
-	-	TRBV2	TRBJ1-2	TGTGCCAGCAGTGAGGCCCCGCCTTATGGCTACACCTTC	CASSEAPPYGYTF
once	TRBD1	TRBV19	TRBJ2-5	TGTGCCAGTAGTATCTCCGTCAGGACAGGGCTTACGGGGACCCAGTACTTC	CASSISVRTGLTGTQYF
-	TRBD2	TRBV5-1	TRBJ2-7	TGCGCCAGCAGCCAATCACTAGCGGGGGGTCTCGAGCAGTACTTC	CASSQSLAGGLEQYF
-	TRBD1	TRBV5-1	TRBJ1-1	TGCGCCAGTACCGACAGGGGCGGCACTGAAGCTTTCTTT	CASTDRGGTEAFF
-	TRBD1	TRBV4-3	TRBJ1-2	TGCGCCAGCAGCCAAGGACGGACAGGGATCCATGGCTACACCTTC	CASSQGRTGIHGYTF
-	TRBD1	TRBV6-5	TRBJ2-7	TGTGCCAGCAGACTAGACAGGGGCCCCTCCTACGAGCAGTACTTC	CASRLDRGPSYEQYF
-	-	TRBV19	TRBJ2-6	TGTGCCAGTAGGACGGGGAAAACTGGGGCCAACGTCCTGACTTTC	CASRTGKTGANVLTF
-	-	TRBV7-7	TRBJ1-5	TGTGCTAGCCTGACAGGCGATAAGGTGGGACAACAGCCCCAGCATTTT	CASLTGDKVGQQPQHF
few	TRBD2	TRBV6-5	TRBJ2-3	TGTGCCAGCAGTTACTCGAGGGCTAGCGGGGGTACTACGCAGTATTTT	CASSYSRASGGTTQYF
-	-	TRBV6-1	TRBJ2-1	TGTGCCAGCAGCCCGGAGGGGGGGATAGGGGAGCAGTTCTTC	CASSPEGGIGEQFF
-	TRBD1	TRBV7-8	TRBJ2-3	TGTGCCAGCAGCCAAGACAGGGGTCCTTCGACGCAGTATTTT	CASSQDRGPSTQYF
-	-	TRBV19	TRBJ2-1	TGTGCCAGTAGCCTAGGACAGTACAATGAGCAGTTCTTC	CASSLGQYNEQFF
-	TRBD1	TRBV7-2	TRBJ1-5	TGTGCCAGCAGCTCGACGGACAGGGTCAATCAGCCCCAGCATTTT	CASSSTDRVNQPQHF
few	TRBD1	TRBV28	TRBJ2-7	TGTGCCAGCAGTGGGGACAGAGCCCTACGGAGGCAGTACTTC	CASSGDRALRRQYF
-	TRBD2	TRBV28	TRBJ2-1	TGTGCCAGCAGCTCCGGGGGGGGCCCCTACAATGAGCAGTTCTTC	CASSSGGGPYNEQFF
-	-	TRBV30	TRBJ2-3	TGTGCCTGGAGTGTACGCAGGGATTCAGATACGCAGTATTTT	CAWSVRRDSDTQYF
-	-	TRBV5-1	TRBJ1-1	TGCGCCAGCAGCTCGGGACTGATGAACACTGAAGCTTTCTTT	CASSSGLMNTEAFF
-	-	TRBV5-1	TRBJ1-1	TGCGCCAGCAGCTTGGGACAGGTCAACACTGAAGCTTTCTTT	CASSLGQVNTEAFF
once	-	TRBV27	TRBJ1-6	TGTGCCAGCGCCCCCGTGGACGAATATTGGGCCCATGGGGAGCCCCTCCACTTT	CASAPVDEYWAHGEPLHF
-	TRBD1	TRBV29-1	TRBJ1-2	TGCAGCGTTGCAGGCCCGACCAGGGGGAACTATGGCTACACCTTC	CSVAGPTRGNYGYTF
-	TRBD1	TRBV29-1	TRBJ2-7	TGCAGCGTTGAAGTGGGGACAGCCGCCTACGAGCAGTACTTC	CSVEVGTAAYEQYF
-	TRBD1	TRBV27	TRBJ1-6	TGTGCCAGCAGTTTACCGCCGGGGACAGGGGGTTCACCCCTCCACTTT	CASSLPPGTGGSPLHF
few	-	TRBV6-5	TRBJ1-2	TGTGCCAGCAGTCCCCTGAGGGTGGACTATGGCTACACCTTC	CASSPLRVDYGYTF